These 20 T cell receptor beta chains were sequenced from one sample in a study of control samples from healthy donors and cancer patients. Assay used: immunoSEQ multiplex PCR; TCRdb lists only in-frame clones, some missing. Of about 160,000 clones listed, approximately 94% were seen once; the top ten hold about 15%. The sequencing sample was made of PBMCs. These receptors originate from a man aged 55 to 70 with colorectal cancer.

In this sample, this clone turned up a few times. This chain connects TRBV27 to TRBJ2-6; 7 bases match TRBD1. CDR3 length equals 17 residues. Trimming cost V 5 bases and J 0 bases; bases outside gene matches: 7. Germline V gene lookup returns CDR1 MNHEY and CDR2 SMNVEV (reference sequence). The DNA for the CDR3 is TGTGCCAGCAGTGTTAACAGGGGATTCTCTGGGGCCAACGTCCTGACTTTC. Amino acids: CASSVNRGFSGANVLTF.

The rearrangement links TRBV19 to TRBJ1-4; 7 nucleotides agree with TRBD1. V lost 5 bases, J lost 8 bases, and 11 bases stayed unmatched. The CDR3 is 15 amino acids. Germline assignment: CDR1 LNHDA and CDR2 SQIVND (reference sequence). The CDR3 sequence is CASSYTGEAWEKLFF. In nucleotides, the CDR3 is TGTGCCAGTAGTTATACAGGGGAGGCCTGGGAAAAACTGTTTTTT.

In this sample, this clone turned up once. This chain joins TRBV6-2 or TRBV6-3 and TRBJ2-7; unclear D gene. From germline, CDR1 is MNHEY and CDR2 SVGEGT. The CDR3 has 16 amino acids. V was clipped by 0 bases and J by 0 bases, with 12 bases between them. The CDR3 DNA reads TGTGCCAGCAGTTACTCGAAGGGCACAAGCTCCTACGAGCAGTACTTC. It yields the protein CASSYSKGTSSYEQYF.

CDR3 coding DNA: TGTGCCAGCAGCGTCCGTGGACAGGGTTTAACAGAGACCCAGTACTTC. It encodes CASSVRGQGLTETQYF. The chain couples TRBV9 to TRBJ2-5; 8 positions match TRBD1. The CDR3 loop spans 16 amino acids. Germline values: CDR1 SGDLS, CDR2 YYNGEE. The V gene end was trimmed by 2 bases and the J gene end by 4 bases; junction bases not matched to a gene: 10.

The chain couples TRBV25-1 to TRBJ1-2; D gene uncertain. The V end was cut by 2 bases, the J end by 4 bases, with 5 bases between. This CDR3 has 12 amino acids. In germline, CDR1 is MGHDK, CDR2 SYGVNS. The CDR3 reads CASSESRYGYTF. CDR3 DNA: TGTGCCAGCAGTGAAAGCCGCTATGGCTACACCTTC.

The V call is TRBV19, the J call TRBJ1-2, with unresolved D. CDR1 LNHDA and CDR2 SQIVND come from the germline V gene (reference sequence). V was trimmed by 4 bases and J by 10 bases, leaving 10 bases between them. The CDR3 runs to 11 residues. CDR3 protein: CASSTGPLYTF. CDR3 coding DNA: TGTGCCAGTAGTACCGGTCCCCTCTACACCTTC.

Concerning this clone: The junction departs from germline at one end; a sequencing error may be responsible. This rearrangement joins TRBV10-3 to TRBJ1-5; D is ambiguous. Germline CDR1 ENHRY, CDR2 SYGVKD. CDR3 length equals 8 residues. CDR3 amino acids: CAISDRVF. The CDR3 coding sequence is TGTGCCATCAGTGACCGAGTTTTT.

The chain combines TRBV2 with TRBJ1-4; D is uncertain. The length of the CDR3 is 15 residues. Germline CDR1 reads SNHLY; CDR2 reads FYNNEI. Between the trimmed V and J ends, which lost 1 base and 2 bases, there was a span of 8 bases. CDR3 in DNA: TGTGCCAGCAGTGAAGAGCAATGGACTAATGAAAAACTGTTTTTT. It encodes CASSEEQWTNEKLFF.

The chain's CDR3 is CASSTARANTEAFF. CDR3 sequence (DNA): TGTGCCAGCAGCACCGCTCGGGCAAACACTGAAGCTTTCTTT. This chain joins TRBV7-2 and TRBJ1-1; D unresolved. This CDR3 has 14 residues. Germline-derived CDR1 and CDR2 are SGHTA and FQGNSA. V dropped 5 bases and J dropped 2 bases, with 12 bases sitting between them.

The chain uses TRBV18 and TRBJ1-6; 7 bases align to TRBD1. V was clipped by 6 bases and J by 14 bases; unmatched bases: 7. This CDR3 contains 12 residues. Germline values: CDR1 KGHSH, CDR2 LQKENI. The CDR3 loop is CASSAGTETLHF. The CDR3 DNA is TGTGCCAGCTCCGCCGGGACAGAAACCCTCCACTTT.

The chain carries TRBV7-2 and TRBJ2-7, with 7 bases lining up with TRBD1. J lost 1 base, V lost 5 bases, and 5 bases had no gene match. Germline V gene data show CDR1 as SGHTA and CDR2 as FQGNSA. The CDR3 runs to 14 residues. The CDR3 bases are TGTGCCAGCAGCAACAGGGGACGGTCCTACGAGCAGTACTTC. Translating it yields CASSNRGRSYEQYF. The full variable domain, rest sourced from reference TRBV7-2 and TRBJ2-7, is GAGVSQSPSNKVTEKGKDVELRCDPISGHTALYWYRQSLGQGLEFLIYFQGNSAPDKSGLPSDRFSAERTGGSVSTLTIQRTQQEDSAVYLCASSNRGRSYEQYFGPGTRLTVT.

V gene TRBV5-5 combines with J gene TRBJ1-1; 7 positions agree with TRBD1. Germline V gene data show CDR1 as SGHKS and CDR2 as YYEKEE (reference sequence). CDR3 length equals 14 residues. Losses at the gene ends were 4 bases for V and 4 bases for J; bases not matched to a gene: 7. The CDR3 protein is CASSATGFGTEAFF. The CDR3 nucleotides are TGTGCCAGCAGCGCGACAGGGTTTGGCACTGAAGCTTTCTTT.

This clone was observed once. The rearrangement links TRBV5-6 to TRBJ2-5; D ambiguous. V gave up 0 bases and J gave up 7 bases, with 10 bases separating them. This CDR3 is built from 13 residues. Germline V gene sequence: CDR1 SGHDT, CDR2 YYEEEE. The CDR3 loop reads CASSLDYLATQYF. CDR3 nucleotide sequence: TGTGCCAGCAGCTTGGACTACTTGGCGACCCAGTACTTC.

On this clone itself: Different DNA sequences within this sample yield the same CDR3. The rearrangement joins TRBV7-9 to TRBJ2-2, with no clear D. Per the germline V gene, CDR1 is SEHNR and CDR2 is FQNEAQ (reference sequence). The CDR3 runs to 13 residues. V was trimmed by 1 base and J by 6 bases, leaving 6 bases between them. CDR3: CASSLVGSGELFF. CDR3 nucleotides: TGTGCCAGCAGCTTAGTAGGGTCCGGGGAGCTGTTTTTT. The whole variable domain, filled in from reference TRBV7-9 and TRBJ2-2, reads DTGVSQNPRHKITKRGQNVTFRCDPISEHNRLYWYRQTLGQGPEFLTYFQNEAQLEKSRLLSDRFSAERPKGSFSTLEIQRTEQGDSAMYLCASSLVGSGELFFGEGSRLTVL.

This chain uses TRBV10-3 with TRBJ1-3; no clear D gene. Trimming cost V 0 bases and J 3 bases, with 9 bases left between them. The germline CDR1 and CDR2 sequences are ENHRY and SYGVKD. The CDR3 consists of 15 residues. DNA of the CDR3: TGTGCCATCAGTGAGTCTGGGAAGAATGGAAACACCATATATTTT. It specifies CAISESGKNGNTIYF.

V gene TRBV5-1 combines with J gene TRBJ2-2, with D maybe TRBD2 (6 bases). The CDR3 runs 15 residues. Trimming left V 0 bases short and J 0 bases short, with 6 bases between. Germline V gene sequence: CDR1 SGHRS, CDR2 YFSETQ. The CDR3 loop is CASSLGDSNTGELFF. DNA of the CDR3: TGCGCCAGCAGCTTGGGGGACTCGAACACCGGGGAGCTGTTTTTT.

This chain uses TRBV5-1 with TRBJ2-5; unclear D gene. CDR1 is SGHRS and CDR2 is YFSETQ in the germline V gene. The CDR3 length is 16 residues. The V end was cut by 2 bases, the J end by 5 bases, with 19 bases between. This chain's CDR3 is CASSLTWTGTEETQYF. The CDR3, as DNA: TGCGCCAGCAGCTTAACCTGGACGGGTACGGAGGAGACCCAGTACTTC.

This chain uses TRBV5-1 with TRBJ2-3, with 8 bases identical to TRBD2. Germline trimming cut 2 bases from V and 2 bases from J; bases unmatched to any gene: 7. CDR1 and CDR2 (germline): SGHRS, YFSETQ. This CDR3 spans 16 amino acids. The CDR3 sequence: CASSFGAGGLTDTQYF. The DNA for the CDR3 is TGCGCCAGCAGCTTCGGGGCGGGGGGCCTCACAGATACGCAGTATTTT.

The V gene is TRBV7-6, the J gene TRBJ2-5; possible D gene TRBD2, 5 bases. This CDR3 region has 15 residues. Germline lookup yields CDR1 SGHVS and CDR2 FNYEAQ. Trimming cost V 5 bases and J 5 bases, with 18 bases left between them. In DNA form, the CDR3 reads TGTGCCAGCAGCCCCGATGTGGCGCCGGGGGAGACCCAGTACTTC. Protein: CASSPDVAPGETQYF.

The chain employs TRBV4-1 and TRBJ1-4; no definite D call. The CDR3 loop spans 18 amino acids. Trimming cost V 0 bases and J 1 base, with 15 bases left between them. CDR1 is MGHRA, CDR2 YSYEKL, per germline. The CDR3: CASSQDTAPRVTNEKLFF. For the CDR3, the DNA is TGCGCCAGCAGCCAAGATACGGCCCCACGAGTAACTAATGAAAAACTGTTTTTT.